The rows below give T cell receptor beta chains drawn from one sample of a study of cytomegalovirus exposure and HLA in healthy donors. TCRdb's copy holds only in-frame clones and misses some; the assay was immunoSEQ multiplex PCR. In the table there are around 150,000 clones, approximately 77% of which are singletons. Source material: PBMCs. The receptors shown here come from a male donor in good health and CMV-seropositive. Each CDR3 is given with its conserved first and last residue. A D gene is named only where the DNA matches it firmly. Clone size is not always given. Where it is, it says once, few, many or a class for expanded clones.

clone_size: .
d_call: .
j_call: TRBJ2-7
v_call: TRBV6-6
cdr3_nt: TGTGCCAGCAGTTACCGGACAGACTCCTACGAGCAGTACTTC
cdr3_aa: CASSYRTDSYEQYF

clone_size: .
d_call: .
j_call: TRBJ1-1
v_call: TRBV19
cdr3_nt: TGTGCCAGTAGTATAGATCGGGAGGGAAAAGCTTTCTTT
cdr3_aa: CASSIDREGKAFF

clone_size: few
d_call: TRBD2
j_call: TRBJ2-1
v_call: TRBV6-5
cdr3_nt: TGTGCCAGCAGGGTAGCGGGGGGATCGTACAATGAGCAGTTCTTC
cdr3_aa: CASRVAGGSYNEQFF

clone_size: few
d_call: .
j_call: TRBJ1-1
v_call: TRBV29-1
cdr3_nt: TGCAGCGTAGAAGGGCAGTGGGGAGCTACTGAAGCTTTCTTT
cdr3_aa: CSVEGQWGATEAFF

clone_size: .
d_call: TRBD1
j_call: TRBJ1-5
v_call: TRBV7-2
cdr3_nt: TGTGCCAGCAGCTTAGACCCGGACAGGGGAATCAGGCCCCAGCATTTT
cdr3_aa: CASSLDPDRGIRPQHF

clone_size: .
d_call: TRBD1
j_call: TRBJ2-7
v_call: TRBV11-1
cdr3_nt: TGTGCCAGCAGCCTTGGGACAGGATCCTACGAGCAGTACTTC
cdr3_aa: CASSLGTGSYEQYF

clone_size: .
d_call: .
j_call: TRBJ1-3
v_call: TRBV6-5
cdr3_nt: TGTGCCAGCAGCCGGGACTCCCGAAACACCATATATTTT
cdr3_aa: CASSRDSRNTIYF

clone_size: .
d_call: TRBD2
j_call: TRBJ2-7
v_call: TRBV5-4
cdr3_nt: TGTGCCAGCAGCTTGGCCCCGACTAGCCCTAGCGAGCAGTACTTC
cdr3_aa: CASSLAPTSPSEQYF

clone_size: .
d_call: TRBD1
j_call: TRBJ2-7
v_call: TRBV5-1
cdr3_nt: TGCGCCAGCAGTCCGGCCGGGACAGGGGCCCACGAGCAGTACTTC
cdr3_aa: CASSPAGTGAHEQYF

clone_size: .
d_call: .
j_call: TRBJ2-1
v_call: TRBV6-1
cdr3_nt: TGTGCCAGCAAGACAGGATCCTCCTACAATGAGCAGTTCTTC
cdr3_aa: CASKTGSSYNEQFF

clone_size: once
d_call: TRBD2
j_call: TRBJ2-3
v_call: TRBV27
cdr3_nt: TGTGCCAGCAGTTTAGCTAGCGGGGGAGATACGCAGTATTTT
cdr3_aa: CASSLASGGDTQYF

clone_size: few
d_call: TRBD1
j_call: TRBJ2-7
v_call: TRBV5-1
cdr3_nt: TGCGCCAGCAAGCGGACAGGGAGTCACGAGCAGTACTTC
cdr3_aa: CASKRTGSHEQYF

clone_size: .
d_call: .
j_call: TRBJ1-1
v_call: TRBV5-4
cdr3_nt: TGTGCCAGCAGCTTTTATGACTTGAACACTGAAGCTTTCTTT
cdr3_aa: CASSFYDLNTEAFF

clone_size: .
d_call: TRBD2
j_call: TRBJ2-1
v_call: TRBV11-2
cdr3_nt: TGTGCCAGCAGCTTTCTTCCGGGAGGTGAGCAGTTCTTC
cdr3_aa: CASSFLPGGEQFF

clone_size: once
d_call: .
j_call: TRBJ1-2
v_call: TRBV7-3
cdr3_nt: TGTGCCAGCAGCGCCCGGGACGGGAGTGGCTACACCTTC
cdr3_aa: CASSARDGSGYTF

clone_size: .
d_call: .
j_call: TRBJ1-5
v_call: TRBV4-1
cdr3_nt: TGCGCCAGCAGCCAAGATCAGGGTAGAAGCCAGCCCCAGCATTTT
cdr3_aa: CASSQDQGRSQPQHF

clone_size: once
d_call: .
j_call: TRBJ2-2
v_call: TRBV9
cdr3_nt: TGTGCCAGCAGCAGAGACCCTTCGGGCACCGGGGAGCTGTTTTTT
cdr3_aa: CASSRDPSGTGELFF

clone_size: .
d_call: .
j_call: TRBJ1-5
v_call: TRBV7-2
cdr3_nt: TGTGCCAGCACCCCCGACCAGGGCAATCAGCCCCAGCATTTT
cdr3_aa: CASTPDQGNQPQHF

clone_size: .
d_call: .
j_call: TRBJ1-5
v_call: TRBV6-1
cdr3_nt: TGTGCCAGCAGCACTAAAGAGGGCCTTTGGATGCCCCAGCATTTT
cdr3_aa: CASSTKEGLWMPQHF

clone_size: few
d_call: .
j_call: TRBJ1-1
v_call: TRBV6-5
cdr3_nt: TGTGCCAGCAGTCGGGGGAGGACTGAAGCTTTCTTT
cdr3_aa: CASSRGRTEAFF

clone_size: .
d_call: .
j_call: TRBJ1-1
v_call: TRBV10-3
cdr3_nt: TGTGCCATCAGTGAGTCGGGGGGGGTGAACACTGAAGCTTTCTTT
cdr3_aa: CAISESGGVNTEAFF

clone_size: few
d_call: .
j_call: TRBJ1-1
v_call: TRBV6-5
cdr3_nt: TGTGCCAGCTCAGGGGTGAACACTGAAGCTTTCTTT
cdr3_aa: CASSGVNTEAFF

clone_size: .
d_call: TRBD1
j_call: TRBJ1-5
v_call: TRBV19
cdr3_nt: TGTGCCACACAGGGGGGGGGCAATCAGCCCCAGCATTTT
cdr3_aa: CATQGGGNQPQHF

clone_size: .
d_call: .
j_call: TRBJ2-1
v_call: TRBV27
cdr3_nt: TGTGCCAGCAGTCCTAGCGCGTACAATGAGCAGTTCTTC
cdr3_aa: CASSPSAYNEQFF

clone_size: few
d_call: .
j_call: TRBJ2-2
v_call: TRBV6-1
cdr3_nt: TGTGCCAGCAGTGCGGGGGGCAGGAACACCGGGGAGCTGTTTTTT
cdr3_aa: CASSAGGRNTGELFF

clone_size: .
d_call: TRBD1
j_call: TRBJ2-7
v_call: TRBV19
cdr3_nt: TGTGCCAGTAGTAACCACAGGGGTACTACCTACGAGCAGTACTTC
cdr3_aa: CASSNHRGTTYEQYF

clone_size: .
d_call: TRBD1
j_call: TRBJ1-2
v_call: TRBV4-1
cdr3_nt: TGCGCCAGCAGCCAAGCCGCCGGGACAGGGGATGGCTACACCTTC
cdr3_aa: CASSQAAGTGDGYTF

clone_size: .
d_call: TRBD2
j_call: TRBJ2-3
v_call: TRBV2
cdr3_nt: TGTGCCAGCAGGGGGTTACTAGCGGGGGAAGATACGCAGTATTTT
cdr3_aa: CASRGLLAGEDTQYF

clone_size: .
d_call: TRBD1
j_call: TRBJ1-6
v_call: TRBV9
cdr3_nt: TGTGCCAGCAGCGTAAGGACAGGGAGTTCACCCCTCCACTTT
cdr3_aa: CASSVRTGSSPLHF

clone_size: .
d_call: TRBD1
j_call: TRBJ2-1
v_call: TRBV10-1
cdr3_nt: TGCGCCAGCAGTGAGGCAGGGGGATCCTACAATGAGCAGTTCTTC
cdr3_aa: CASSEAGGSYNEQFF

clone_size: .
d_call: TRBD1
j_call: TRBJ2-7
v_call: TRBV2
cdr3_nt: TGTGCCAGCAGTGAATTAGTTCAGGGGGTCGAGCAGTACTTC
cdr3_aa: CASSELVQGVEQYF

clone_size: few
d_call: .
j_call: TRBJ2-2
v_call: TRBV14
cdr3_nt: TGTGCCAGCAGCCAAAGGAGTGTAAACACCGGGGAGCTGTTTTTT
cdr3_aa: CASSQRSVNTGELFF

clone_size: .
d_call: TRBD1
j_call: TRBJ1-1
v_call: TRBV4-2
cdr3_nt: TGTGCCAGCAGCCAGAAGACAGGGCTATCAGCTTTCTTT
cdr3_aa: CASSQKTGLSAFF

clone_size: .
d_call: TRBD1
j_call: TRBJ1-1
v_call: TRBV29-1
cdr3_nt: TGCAGCGTTGCAACAGGGGGTGTAAGGAACACTGAAGCTTTCTTT
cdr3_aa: CSVATGGVRNTEAFF

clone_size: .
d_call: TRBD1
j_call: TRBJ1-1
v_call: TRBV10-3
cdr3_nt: TGTGCCATCAGTGAGGCCGGGACAGGAGCTTTCTTT
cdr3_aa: CAISEAGTGAFF

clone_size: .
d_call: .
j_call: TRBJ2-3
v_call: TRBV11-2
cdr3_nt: TGTGCCAGCAGCGAGGGGGAGGATACGCAGTATTTT
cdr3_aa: CASSEGEDTQYF

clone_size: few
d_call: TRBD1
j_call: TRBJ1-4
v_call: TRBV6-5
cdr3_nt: TGTGCCAGCAGTTACTCAGACAGGGCGGTTGAAAAACTGTTTTTT
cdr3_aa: CASSYSDRAVEKLFF

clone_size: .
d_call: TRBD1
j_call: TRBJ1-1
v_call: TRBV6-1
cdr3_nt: TGTGCCAGCAGCCCGACAGGGGAGAACACTGAAGCTTTCTTT
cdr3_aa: CASSPTGENTEAFF

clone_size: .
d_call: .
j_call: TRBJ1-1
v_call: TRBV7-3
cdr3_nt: TGTGCCAGCAGCCTCAGGGTTGAAACTGAAGCTTTCTTT
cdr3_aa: CASSLRVETEAFF

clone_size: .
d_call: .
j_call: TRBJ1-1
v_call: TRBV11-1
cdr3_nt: TGTGCCAGCAGCAGCCCCACTGAAGCTTTCTTT
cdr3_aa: CASSSPTEAFF

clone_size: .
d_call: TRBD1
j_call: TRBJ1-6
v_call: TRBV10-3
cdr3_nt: TGTGCCATCAGCCTCACAGGGGGGAATTCACCCCTCCACTTT
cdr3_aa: CAISLTGGNSPLHF

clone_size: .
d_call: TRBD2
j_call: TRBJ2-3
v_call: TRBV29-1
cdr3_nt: TGCAGCGTTGAAGATGAAGTAGCGGGGGGGCTCTCTTCAGATACGCAGTATTTT
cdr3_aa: CSVEDEVAGGLSSDTQYF

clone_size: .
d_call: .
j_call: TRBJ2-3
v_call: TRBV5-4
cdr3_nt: TGTGCCAGCAGCTTGCCGGGGGGCTTCACAGATACGCAGTATTTT
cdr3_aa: CASSLPGGFTDTQYF

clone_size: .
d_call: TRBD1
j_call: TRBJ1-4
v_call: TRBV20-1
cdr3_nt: TGCAGTGCTAGAGCGACAGGGGAACTGTTTTTT
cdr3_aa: CSARATGELFF

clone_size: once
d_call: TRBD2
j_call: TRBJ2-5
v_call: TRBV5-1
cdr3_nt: TGCGCCAGCAGCTTTCGGACTAGCGGGGGTCAAAGACTGAGAGAGGCCCAGTACTTC
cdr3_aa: CASSFRTSGGQRLREAQYF

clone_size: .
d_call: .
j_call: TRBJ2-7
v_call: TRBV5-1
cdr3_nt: TGCGCCAGCAGCCCGCGACAAGACTACGAGCAGTACTTC
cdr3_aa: CASSPRQDYEQYF

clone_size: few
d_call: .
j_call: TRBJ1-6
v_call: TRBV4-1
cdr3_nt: TGCGCCAGCAGCCAAGATAGTGGTCTCCTCCACTTT
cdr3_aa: CASSQDSGLLHF

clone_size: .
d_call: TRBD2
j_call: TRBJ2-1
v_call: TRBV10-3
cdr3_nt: TGTGCCATCACAAAGTCCCTCGTTCTAGTAGCGGGGCCCCGTGAGCAGTTCTTC
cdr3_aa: CAITKSLVLVAGPREQFF

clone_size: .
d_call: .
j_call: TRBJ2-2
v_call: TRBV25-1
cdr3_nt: TGTGCCAGCAGTCGGAGCTGGGCGAACACCGGGGAGCTGTTTTTT
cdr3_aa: CASSRSWANTGELFF

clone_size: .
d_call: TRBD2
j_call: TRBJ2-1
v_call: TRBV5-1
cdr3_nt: TGCGCCAGCGCCCAAAGGGTCGGGGGGGGGAATGAGCAGTTCTTC
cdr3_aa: CASAQRVGGGNEQFF

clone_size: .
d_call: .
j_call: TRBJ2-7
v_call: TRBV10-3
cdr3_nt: TGTGCCATCAGTGATCCGTCGGACAAGGGGTCGACCTACGAGCAGTACTTC
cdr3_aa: CAISDPSDKGSTYEQYF

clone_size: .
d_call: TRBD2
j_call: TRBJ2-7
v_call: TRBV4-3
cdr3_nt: TGCGCCAGCAGCCAAGTTGGGAGGGCCGCCGAGCAGTACTTC
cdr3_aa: CASSQVGRAAEQYF

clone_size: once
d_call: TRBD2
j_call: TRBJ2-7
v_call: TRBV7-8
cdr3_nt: TGTGCCAGCAGCTTTCCGGGACTAGGCCTGGGAGAGCAGTACTTC
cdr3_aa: CASSFPGLGLGEQYF

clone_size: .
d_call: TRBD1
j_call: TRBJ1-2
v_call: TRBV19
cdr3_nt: TGTGCCAGTAACTACTTACAGGGGGCCCCCGGCTATGGCTACACCTTC
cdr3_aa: CASNYLQGAPGYGYTF

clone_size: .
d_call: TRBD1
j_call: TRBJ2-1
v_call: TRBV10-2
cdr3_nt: TGCGCCAGCAGTGAGGGGGGGACAGGGGGCGGCTTCCCCAATGAGCAGTTCTTC
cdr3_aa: CASSEGGTGGGFPNEQFF

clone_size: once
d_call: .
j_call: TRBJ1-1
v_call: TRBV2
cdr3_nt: TGTGCCAGCAGTGACCTTACAGGGTGTGGGGCTTTCTTT
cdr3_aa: CASSDLTGCGAFF

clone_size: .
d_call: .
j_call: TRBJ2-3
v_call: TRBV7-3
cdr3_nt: TGTGCCAGCAGCCTGGGGGGGGCCACAGATACGCAGTATTTT
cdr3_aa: CASSLGGATDTQYF